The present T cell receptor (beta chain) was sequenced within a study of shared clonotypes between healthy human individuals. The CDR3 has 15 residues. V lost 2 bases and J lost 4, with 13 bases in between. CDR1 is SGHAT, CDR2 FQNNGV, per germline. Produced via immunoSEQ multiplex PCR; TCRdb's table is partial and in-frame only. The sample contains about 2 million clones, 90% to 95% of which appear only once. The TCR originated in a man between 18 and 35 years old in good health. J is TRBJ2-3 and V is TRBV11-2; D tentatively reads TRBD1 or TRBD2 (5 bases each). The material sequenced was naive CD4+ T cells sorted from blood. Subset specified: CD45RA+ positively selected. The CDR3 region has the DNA TGTGCCAGCAGCTTAAGGGGAGCGAGGTCAGATACGCAGTATTTT. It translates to CASSLRGARSDTQYF. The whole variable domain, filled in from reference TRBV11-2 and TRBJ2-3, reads EAGVAQSPRYKIIEKRQSVAFWCNPISGHATLYWYQQILGQGPKLLIQFQNNGVVDDSQLPKDRFSAERLKGVDSTLKIQPAKLEDSAVYLCASSLRGARSDTQYFGPGTRLTVL.